The 3 T cell receptor beta chains reported below all come from one sample, sequenced in a study of blood T cell repertoires in COVID-19. The protocol was immunoSEQ multiplex PCR, while the TCRdb copy is restricted to in-frame clones and leaves out a portion. The table has more than 110,000 clones, approximately 80% seen once. The sequenced sample was peripheral blood. These receptors were taken from a woman over 75 in a cohort sampled during active or convalescent COVID-19.

V is TRBV4-2 and J is TRBJ1-3; D gene ambiguous. Looked up from germline, CDR1 is LGHNA and CDR2 is YNFKEQ. The V gene lost 1 base and the J gene lost 3 bases, with 10 bases spanning the gap. The CDR3 length is 15 residues. CDR3 residues: CASSQVGGGGNTIYF. The CDR3 DNA sequence: TGTGCCAGCAGCCAAGTTGGCGGTGGTGGAAACACCATATATTTT.

This clone was detected only once. This rearrangement joins TRBV28 to TRBJ1-5; the D gene is possibly TRBD1 (5 bases). CDR3 length: 15 amino acids. Trimming cost V 1 base and J 4 bases, with 11 bases left between them. CDR1 MDHEN and CDR2 SYDVKM come from the germline V gene. The CDR3 sequence is CASSLSGGNNQPQHF. CDR3 in DNA: TGTGCCAGCAGTTTATCGGGGGGGAATAATCAGCCCCAGCATTTT.

The V gene is TRBV7-9, the J gene TRBJ2-7; 8 bases map to TRBD1. Germline V gives CDR1 SEHNR, CDR2 FQNEAQ (reference sequence). CDR3 length equals 15 residues. V lost 6 bases to trimming and J lost 2 bases; unmatched junction nucleotides: 9. The CDR3 nucleotides are TGTGCCAGCAGTTCGGGGACAGGCTTTACCTACGAGCAGTACGTC. Translation: CASSSGTGFTYEQYV.